These T cell receptor beta chains were read from a single sample in a study of monozygotic twins with inflammatory bowel disease. TCRdb reworked the 5' RACE reads into one entry per CDR3 protein, no DNA. This sample carries fewer than 550,000 distinct CDR3 sequences, with approximately 2.3% going to the ten biggest clones. Sequenced sample: blood. The receptors derive from a human donor with ulcerative colitis or Crohn's disease, or a healthy co-twin of an affected twin (not recorded which). CDR3s include the opening cysteine and the closing phenylalanine or tryptophan.

cdr3_aa j_call v_call
CASSHSGANVLTF TRBJ2-6 TRBV11-3
CASSLATSGRTDTQYF TRBJ2-3 TRBV5-1
CASSLVSPAPTGELFF TRBJ2-2 TRBV7-9
CASSLGTLKQETQYF TRBJ2-5 TRBV5-1
CASSYGQGNTEAFF TRBJ1-1 TRBV7-9
CASSSGLKGETQYF TRBJ2-5 TRBV7-3
CASSSPRREQFF TRBJ2-1 TRBV7-9
CASSQSGASNNEQFF TRBJ2-1 TRBV4-3
CASSNSDFSLGTQYF TRBJ2-3 TRBV7-9
CASSQGTSKEDEQFF TRBJ2-1 TRBV5-5
CASSDIFGEQYF TRBJ2-7 TRBV28
CASSQDRGLEQYF TRBJ2-7 TRBV3-1
CASSKTGSMSYEQYF TRBJ2-7 TRBV6-1
CSARVRMGETQYF TRBJ2-5 TRBV20-1
CSARKDRGVTTNEKLFF TRBJ1-4 TRBV20-1
CASSGTLYGYTF TRBJ1-2 TRBV7-2
CASSLRLGGFLDNEQFF TRBJ2-1 TRBV28
CASSLEGQGNDGYTF TRBJ1-2 TRBV5-1
CASSSYHRQDTQYF TRBJ2-3 TRBV7-2
CASSSQGDTGELFF TRBJ2-2 TRBV18
CASRPLTQGQGAAITIF TRBJ2-1 TRBV6-5
CASSQVIGAPNTEAFF TRBJ1-1 TRBV4-1
CASGTGAGELFF TRBJ2-2 TRBV10-2
CASRDGQAITEAFF TRBJ1-1 TRBV6-6
CASSFLMLAGGRQGELFF TRBJ2-2 TRBV5-1
CASSQKTWGDLGAQYF TRBJ2-7 TRBV3-1
CASRNGQNIQYF TRBJ2-4 TRBV6-5
CSVEAVRGSTDTQYF TRBJ2-3 TRBV29-1
CASSLIRSRDLNYEQYF TRBJ2-7 TRBV12-3/TRBV12-4
CATSRDAGSNQPQHF TRBJ1-5 TRBV15
CAWGGTVVNYGYTF TRBJ1-2 TRBV30
CATSDSVRVPTDTQYF TRBJ2-3 TRBV24-1
CASSLGHLSYEQYF TRBJ2-7 TRBV11-2
CASSSDSYNEQFF TRBJ2-1 TRBV12-3/TRBV12-4
CSVRGAGELFF TRBJ2-2 TRBV29-1
CASSGTGGLQTQYF TRBJ2-5 TRBV9
CASSLYFTAGLAGVGPYNEQFF TRBJ2-1 TRBV11-2
CASSLTGSSGRLISYNEQFF TRBJ2-1 TRBV7-3
CASSLGTGGKETQYF TRBJ2-5 TRBV28
CASSEGRMNTEAFF TRBJ1-1 TRBV9
CASSQGKGWGTEAFF TRBJ1-1 TRBV3-1
CSARGAGFNTGELFF TRBJ2-2 TRBV20-1
CASLDRGCEKLFF TRBJ1-4 TRBV21-1
CAISEALAGGPGEQYF TRBJ2-7 TRBV10-3
CSVRTGGDNSPLHF TRBJ1-6 TRBV29-1
CSALRETYEQYF TRBJ2-7 TRBV20-1
CASSLANRATGELFF TRBJ2-2 TRBV5-1
CASSLSDRVSTEAFF TRBJ1-1 TRBV5-1
CASSDLRQGRNTEAFF TRBJ1-1 TRBV7-6
CAISESQGDTEAFF TRBJ1-1 TRBV10-3
CASSLVGIHTGELFF TRBJ2-2 TRBV5-6
CASSDLRYSHEQYF TRBJ2-7 TRBV2
CSARGGGYQRDEQFF TRBJ2-1 TRBV20-1
CSASSSRGRNQPQHF TRBJ1-5 TRBV20-1
CSVDRTVYGYTF TRBJ1-2 TRBV29-1
CASSLPGGSYNEQFF TRBJ2-1 TRBV5-6
CASSGGGALYGYTF TRBJ1-2 TRBV6-1